These 28 T cell receptor beta chains share one sample of origin, sequenced in a study of blood T cell repertoires in COVID-19. Assay: immunoSEQ multiplex PCR; the TCRdb copy retains only in-frame clones and omits some. The sample carries some 340,000 clones, over 75% recorded once. Sequenced material: PBMCs or T cells enriched from blood (not recorded which). The receptors shown here come from a woman aged 30 to 39 who had recovered from COVID-19.

The chain combines TRBV2 with TRBJ2-3; TRBD2 might be the D (6 bases). V was trimmed by 6 bases and J by 1 base, leaving 17 bases between them. This CDR3 comprises 16 residues. Germline CDR1 is SNHLY and CDR2 is FYNNEI. The CDR3: CASSRQRGGGTDTQYF. CDR3 coding DNA: TGTGCCAGCAGCCGACAAAGGGGCGGGGGCACAGATACGCAGTATTTT.

The chain recombines TRBV12-3 or TRBV12-4 with TRBJ2-7; D gene ambiguous. CDR3 length: 12 amino acids. Trimming pared 4 bases from V and 9 bases from J, leaving 13 bases between. CDR3 nucleotides: TGTGCCAGCAGTTCCCGGATACCAGGGCAGTACTTC. Translation gives CASSSRIPGQYF.

The chain couples TRBV19 to TRBJ1-5, with a weak D call TRBD1 (6 bases). Germline V gene data show CDR1 as LNHDA and CDR2 as SQIVND (reference sequence). The V gene lost 5 bases and the J gene lost 7 bases, with 27 bases spanning the gap. The CDR3 has 18 residues. The CDR3 DNA follows: TGTGCCAGTAGTTCCCGGACAGATTCGGGGGGGCGTAGACAGCCCCAGCATTTT. Its protein is CASSSRTDSGGRRQPQHF. The full variable domain, its missing parts supplied by reference TRBV19 and TRBJ1-5, is DGGITQSPKYLFRKEGQNVTLSCEQNLNHDAMYWYRQDPGQGLRLIYYSQIVNDFQKGDIAEGYSVSREKKESFPLTVTSAQKNPTAFYLCASSSRTDSGGRRQPQHFGDGTRLSIL.

This sequence joins TRBV28 and TRBJ1-1, with 8 bases that match TRBD1. CDR1 and CDR2 (germline): MDHEN, SYDVKM. The CDR3 spans 15 residues. The ends lost 6 bases at V and 3 bases at J; junction bases unmatched: 9. CDR3 amino acids: CASRYQGAQDTEAFF. CDR3 DNA sequence: TGTGCCAGCAGATATCAGGGGGCTCAGGACACTGAAGCTTTCTTT.

This clone turned up a few times. The V call is TRBV5-1, the J call TRBJ2-5; maybe TRBD2 (5 bases). CDR3 length: 13 residues. Germline V lookup: CDR1 SGHRS, CDR2 YFSETQ. V was clipped by 5 bases and J by 1 base, with 9 bases between them. The CDR3 reads CASRRGSQETQYF. Written as DNA, the CDR3 is TGCGCCAGCAGGAGAGGGTCCCAAGAGACCCAGTACTTC.

The chain links TRBV28 to TRBJ2-5, with 7 bases identical to TRBD2. Germline V CDR1 and CDR2: MDHEN, SYDVKM. V lost 8 bases to trimming and J lost 5 bases; unmatched junction nucleotides: 20. The CDR3 consists of 17 residues. DNA of the CDR3: TGTGCCAGCTCCAAGCCGGGACTATTATTCGGGGGGGAGACCCAGTACTTC. It codes for CASSKPGLLFGGETQYF. Full variable domain (remainder filled in from reference TRBV28 and TRBJ2-5): DVKVTQSSRYLVKRTGEKVFLECVQDMDHENMFWYRQDPGLGLRLIYFSYDVKMKEKGDIPEGYSVSREKKERFSLILESASTNQTSMYLCASSKPGLLFGGETQYFGPGTRLLVL.

This clone was found a few times. The chain uses TRBV5-1 and TRBJ1-3; 12 bases map to TRBD1. Germline CDR1 is SGHRS and CDR2 is YFSETQ. The CDR3 is made up of 16 amino acids. V gave up 6 bases and J gave up 2 bases; unmatched junction bases: 6. CDR3: CASTMGTGGPGNTIYF. Here the CDR3 DNA reads TGCGCCAGCACAATGGGGACAGGGGGCCCTGGAAACACCATATATTTT.

The chain is built from TRBV5-4 and TRBJ1-1; TRBD1 is a possible D gene (5 bases). V shed 3 bases and J shed 0 bases, with 12 bases lying between them. This CDR3 is 15 amino acids long. CDR1 is SGHNT and CDR2 is YYREEE in the germline V gene (reference sequence). In nucleotides, the CDR3 is TGTGCCAGCAGCTCCTCACAGGACATGAACACTGAAGCTTTCTTT. Protein product: CASSSSQDMNTEAFF.

V and J are TRBV4-3 and TRBJ1-2, with D unresolved. V dropped 0 bases and J dropped 5 bases, with 7 bases sitting between them. The CDR3 extends over 13 amino acids. Looked up from germline, CDR1 is LGHNA and CDR2 is YSLEER. The CDR3 nucleotides are TGCGCCAGCAGCCAAGAAGGAGGGTATGGCTACACCTTC. This codes for CASSQEGGYGYTF.

This chain connects TRBV30 to TRBJ1-3; 7 nucleotides align to TRBD1. This CDR3 spans 14 amino acids. CDR1 is GTSNPN, CDR2 SVGIG, per germline (reference sequence). J gave up 0 bases and V 8 bases, and 7 bases lay outside the gene matches. The CDR3 DNA reads as TGTGCCGGAGGACAGGCCAGCTCTGGAAACACCATATATTTT. Translation: CAGGQASSGNTIYF.

The chain employs TRBV6-5 and TRBJ2-2, with D possibly matching TRBD1 (5 bases). CDR3 length equals 16 residues. Per germline, CDR1 MNHEY and CDR2 SVGAGI. V was shortened by 0 bases and J by 3 bases, with 11 bases between the two germline ends. The CDR3 sequence is CASSYSAGWDTGELFF. Written as DNA, the CDR3 is TGTGCCAGCAGTTACTCAGCAGGGTGGGACACCGGGGAGCTGTTTTTT.

The chain combines TRBV5-1 with TRBJ2-2; the match to TRBD2 covers 7 bases. Trimming at V came to 9 bases and at J to 4 bases, leaving 12 bases not matched to a gene. This CDR3 comprises 15 residues. The germline V gene has CDR1 SGHRS and CDR2 YFSETQ. CDR3 in amino acids: CATSNTRGTTGELFF. CDR3 DNA sequence: TGCGCCACCTCAAACACGCGGGGGACCACCGGGGAGCTGTTTTTT.

V is TRBV3-1 (or the pseudogene TRBV3-2) and J is TRBJ1-2, with 9 bases matching TRBD1. V dropped 8 bases and J dropped 7; count of bases not matched to a gene: 11. Germline V gene data show CDR1 as LGHDT and CDR2 as YNNKEL (reference sequence). The CDR3 is made up of 14 amino acids. As DNA, the CDR3 is TGTGCCAGCCCAAGGACAGGGGAGGAGGGTGGCTACACCTTC. It specifies CASPRTGEEGGYTF.

This clone has a single count. This chain uses TRBV4-2 with TRBJ2-7; a weak D match, TRBD1 (6 bases). The V and J ends lost 3 bases and 2 bases respectively, with 14 bases between them. The CDR3 extends over 15 amino acids. In germline, CDR1 is LGHNA, CDR2 YNFKEQ. The CDR3 loop is CASSQAGASTYEQYF. CDR3 nucleotides: TGTGCCAGCAGCCAGGCAGGGGCGTCAACCTACGAGCAGTACTTC.

This chain links TRBV2 with TRBJ1-5; D possibly corresponds to TRBD1 (6 bases). V lost 6 bases, J lost 16 bases, and 16 bases lay in between. This CDR3 spans 11 amino acids. Germline V gene sequence: CDR1 SNHLY, CDR2 FYNNEI. CDR3: CASRARGGTHF. The CDR3 nucleotides read TGTGCCAGCAGGGCCCGAGGGGGAACCCATTTT.

V and J are TRBV6-5 and TRBJ2-2; possible D gene TRBD2, 5 bases. The germline V and J ends were trimmed by 6 bases and 6 bases, with 17 bases remaining between them. Germline lookup yields CDR1 MNHEY and CDR2 SVGAGI. The CDR3 spans 15 residues. DNA of the CDR3: TGTGCCAGCAGCCCCCCAGGCCCGGGGTCCGGGGAGCTGTTTTTT. Translated: CASSPPGPGSGELFF.

V usage is TRBV5-1 and J usage is TRBJ2-5; 12 bases line up with TRBD1. This CDR3 contains 15 residues. V lost 4 bases, J lost 5 bases, and 6 bases stayed unmatched. CDR1 SGHRS and CDR2 YFSETQ come from the germline V gene. CDR3 DNA sequence: TGCGCCAGCAGCGGGACAGGGGGCCGGCGGGAGACCCAGTACTTC. Translation gives CASSGTGGRRETQYF.

This rearrangement joins TRBV7-2 to TRBJ1-2; 8 nucleotides agree with TRBD1. The CDR3 totals 15 residues. The V segment lost 3 bases and the J segment 2 bases; nucleotides outside the gene matches: 5. Germline lookup yields CDR1 SGHTA and CDR2 FQGNSA. The CDR3 sequence is CASSFQGAINYGYTF. In DNA, the CDR3 is TGTGCCAGCAGCTTCCAGGGGGCGATCAACTATGGCTACACCTTC.

The rearrangement uses TRBV27 and TRBJ1-5; 8 positions match TRBD1. The germline CDR1 and CDR2 sequences are MNHEY and SMNVEV (reference sequence). The CDR3 contains 17 residues. The J segment lost 1 base and the V segment lost 5 bases, leaving 10 bases of the junction unmatched. CDR3 nucleotides: TGTGCCAGCAGTCCCGGACAGGGCTTATTCAGCAATCAGCCCCAGCATTTT. Residues: CASSPGQGLFSNQPQHF.

This chain uses TRBV14 with TRBJ2-1; unclear D gene. Germline V gene lookup returns CDR1 SGHDN and CDR2 FVKESK. V was shortened by 5 bases and J by 8 bases, with 19 bases between the two germline ends. The CDR3 length is 15 residues. The CDR3 here is CASSTRHAQWHEQFF. For the CDR3, the DNA is TGTGCCAGCAGCACCCGACACGCGCAATGGCATGAGCAGTTCTTC.

This clone appeared a few times. J is TRBJ1-1 and V is TRBV13; perhaps TRBD1 as D (5 bases). The ends were cut back, 1 base at V and 0 bases at J, with 18 bases in the middle. From germline, CDR1 is PRHDT and CDR2 FYEKMQ (reference sequence). The CDR3 contains 18 residues. The CDR3 reads CASSLAGTGELMNTEAFF. The CDR3 DNA sequence: TGTGCCAGCAGCTTAGCCGGGACGGGGGAACTCATGAACACTGAAGCTTTCTTT.

The CDR3 region has the DNA TGTGCCAGCAGTAGGACTAGCGGGGGGCAGGAGACCCAGTACTTC. This translates into CASSRTSGGQETQYF. V is TRBV6-2 or TRBV6-3 and J is TRBJ2-5; 14 bases line up with TRBD2. After removal of 5 bases from V and 5 bases from J, the junction contained 4 bases not matched to a gene. Germline CDR1 reads MNHEY; CDR2 reads SVGEGT. The CDR3 has 15 residues.

This chain joins TRBV6-1 and TRBJ2-3; D perhaps matches TRBD2 (6 bases). Trimming removed 1 base at V and 5 bases at J, with 7 bases between. The CDR3 has 13 amino acids. Germline lookup yields CDR1 MNHNS and CDR2 SASEGT. Written as DNA, the CDR3 is TGTGCCAGCAGTGAAGTCGGGGGAGATACGCAGTATTTT. Translating gives CASSEVGGDTQYF.

The chain carries TRBV2 and TRBJ2-7; the match to TRBD2 covers 8 bases. Trimming took 0 bases from V and 2 from J; bases not matched to a gene: 3. Germline-derived CDR1 and CDR2 are SNHLY and FYNNEI. This CDR3 comprises 15 residues. The CDR3 sequence is CASSEAGRGAYEQYF. In DNA form, the CDR3 reads TGTGCCAGCAGTGAAGCGGGGCGGGGGGCCTACGAGCAGTACTTC. Supplemented by reference TRBV2 and TRBJ2-7, the full variable domain reads EPEVTQTPSHQVTQMGQEVILRCVPISNHLYFYWYRQILGQKVEFLVSFYNNEISEKSEIFDDQFSVERPDGSNFTLKIRSTKLEDSAMYFCASSEAGRGAYEQYFGPGTRLTVT.

The V and J genes are TRBV10-3 and TRBJ2-3; D is perhaps TRBD2 (6 bases). The CDR3 is 16 residues long. From germline, CDR1 is ENHRY and CDR2 SYGVKD. Trimming removed 0 bases from V and 1 base from J, with 11 bases in between. CDR3 nucleotides: TGTGCCATCAGTGAGTCGGCGCGGGGAGGCACAGATACGCAGTATTTT. Protein product: CAISESARGGTDTQYF.

V is TRBV4-1 and J is TRBJ1-2, with D tentatively TRBD1 (5 bases). There are 18 residues in the CDR3. From germline, CDR1 is MGHRA and CDR2 YSYEKL. The V gene lost 3 bases and the J gene lost 8 bases, with 28 bases spanning the gap. The CDR3 region has the DNA TGCGCCAGCAGCCAGGGACTGCGAGGGACTCCTTTCGAGGGGGGCTACACCTTC. It encodes CASSQGLRGTPFEGGYTF.

The rearrangement joins TRBV5-4 to TRBJ1-1; D might be TRBD1 (6 bases). CDR3 length: 14 residues. V was cut by 3 bases and J by 2 bases, with 11 bases left in between. The germline CDR1 and CDR2 sequences are SGHNT and YYREEE (reference sequence). The CDR3 sequence: CASSYRQANTEAFF. The CDR3 nucleotides read TGTGCCAGCAGCTACCGACAGGCTAACACTGAAGCTTTCTTT. Supplemented by reference TRBV5-4 and TRBJ1-1, the full variable domain reads ETGVTQSPTHLIKTRGQQVTLRCSSQSGHNTVSWYQQALGQGPQFIFQYYREEENGRGNFPPRFSGLQFPNYSSELNVNALELDDSALYLCASSYRQANTEAFFGQGTRLTVV.

The V and J genes are TRBV28 and TRBJ1-1; D is ambiguous. V lost 6 bases and J 10 bases, leaving 15 bases between the germline ends. Germline V gene lookup returns CDR1 MDHEN and CDR2 SYDVKM. The CDR3 length is 12 residues. The CDR3 bases are TGTGCCAGCAGGGTGCCGGGTCTTGGAGCTTTCTTT. Its protein product is CASRVPGLGAFF. The variable domain in full, completed from reference TRBV28 and TRBJ1-1, reads DVKVTQSSRYLVKRTGEKVFLECVQDMDHENMFWYRQDPGLGLRLIYFSYDVKMKEKGDIPEGYSVSREKKERFSLILESASTNQTSMYLCASRVPGLGAFFGQGTRLTVV.